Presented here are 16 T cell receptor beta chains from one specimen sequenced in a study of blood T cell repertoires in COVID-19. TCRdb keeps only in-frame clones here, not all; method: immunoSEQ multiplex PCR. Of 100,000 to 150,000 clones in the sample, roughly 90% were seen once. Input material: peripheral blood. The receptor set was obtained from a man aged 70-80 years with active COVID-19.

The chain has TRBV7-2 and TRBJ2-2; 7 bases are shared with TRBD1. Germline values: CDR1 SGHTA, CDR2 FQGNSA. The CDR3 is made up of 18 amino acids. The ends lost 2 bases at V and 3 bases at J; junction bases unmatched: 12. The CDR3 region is CASSLKGPGTEYTGELFF. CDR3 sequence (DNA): TGTGCCAGCAGCTTAAAGGGGCCCGGGACAGAGTACACCGGGGAGCTGTTTTTT.

The CDR3 sequence: CATGGGSGIYEQYF. In DNA form, the CDR3 reads TGTGCCACGGGAGGGGGGAGTGGGATATACGAGCAGTACTTC. The rearrangement uses TRBV25-1 and TRBJ2-7; TRBD2 aligns across 8 bases. Germline V lookup: CDR1 MGHDK, CDR2 SYGVNS. This CDR3 contains 14 residues. The V segment lost 10 bases and the J segment 4 bases; nucleotides outside the gene matches: 12.

The CDR3: CASSFLGGETQYF. CDR3 sequence (DNA): TGCGCCAGCAGCTTCCTTGGCGGGGAGACCCAGTACTTC. This chain links TRBV5-1 with TRBJ2-5; a weak D match, TRBD2 (5 bases). CDR3 size: 13 residues. The germline V and J ends were trimmed by 2 bases and 5 bases, with 10 bases remaining between them. CDR1 and CDR2 (germline): SGHRS, YFSETQ.

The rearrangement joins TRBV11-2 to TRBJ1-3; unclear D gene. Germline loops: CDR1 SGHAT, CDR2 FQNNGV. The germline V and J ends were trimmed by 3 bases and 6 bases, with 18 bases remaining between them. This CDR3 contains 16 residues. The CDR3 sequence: CASSFGPWGEENTIYF. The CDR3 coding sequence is TGTGCCAGCAGCTTTGGCCCTTGGGGAGAGGAAAACACCATATATTTT.

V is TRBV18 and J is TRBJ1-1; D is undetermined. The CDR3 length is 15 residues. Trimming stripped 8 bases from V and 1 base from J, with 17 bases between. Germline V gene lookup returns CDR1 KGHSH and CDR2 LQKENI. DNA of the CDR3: TGTGCCAGCGAGACACGGGGTGTGGGGAACACTGAAGCTTTCTTT. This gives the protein CASETRGVGNTEAFF.

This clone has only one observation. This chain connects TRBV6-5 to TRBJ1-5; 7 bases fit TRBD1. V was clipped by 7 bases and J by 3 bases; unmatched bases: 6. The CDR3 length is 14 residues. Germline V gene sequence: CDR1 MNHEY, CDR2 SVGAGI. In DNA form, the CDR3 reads TGTGCCAGCATGGGGACAGCTCTCAATCAGCCCCAGCATTTT. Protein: CASMGTALNQPQHF.

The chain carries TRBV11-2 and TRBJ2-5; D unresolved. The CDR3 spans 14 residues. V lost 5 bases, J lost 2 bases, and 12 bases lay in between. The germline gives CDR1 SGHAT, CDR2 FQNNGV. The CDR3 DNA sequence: TGTGCCAGCAGCCAGGTTCGGTCTCAAGAGACCCAGTACTTC. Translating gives CASSQVRSQETQYF.

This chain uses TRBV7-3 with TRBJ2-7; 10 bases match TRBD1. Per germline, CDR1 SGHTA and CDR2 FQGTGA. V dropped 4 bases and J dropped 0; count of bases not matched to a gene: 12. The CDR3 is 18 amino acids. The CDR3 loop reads CASSSGTGAPFRSYEQYF. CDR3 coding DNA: TGTGCCAGCAGCTCCGGGACAGGGGCCCCCTTTCGCTCCTACGAGCAGTACTTC. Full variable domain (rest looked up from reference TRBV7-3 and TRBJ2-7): GAGVSQTPSNKVTEKGKYVELRCDPISGHTALYWYRQSLGQGPEFLIYFQGTGAADDSGLPNDRFFAVRPEGSVSTLKIQRTERGDSAVYLCASSSGTGAPFRSYEQYFGPGTRLTVT.

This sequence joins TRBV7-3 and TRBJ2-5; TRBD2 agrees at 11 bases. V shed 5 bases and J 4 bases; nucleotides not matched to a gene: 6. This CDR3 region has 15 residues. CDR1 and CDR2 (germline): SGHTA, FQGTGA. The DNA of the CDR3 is TGTGCCAGCAGCCCTTTAGCGGGAGGGCCAGAGACCCAGTACTTC. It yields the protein CASSPLAGGPETQYF.

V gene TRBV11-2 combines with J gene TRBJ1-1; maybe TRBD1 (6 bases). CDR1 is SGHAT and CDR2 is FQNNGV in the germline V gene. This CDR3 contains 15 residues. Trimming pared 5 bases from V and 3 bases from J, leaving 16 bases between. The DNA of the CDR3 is TGTGCCAGCAGCCCCCGGACAGTCCAGGACACTGAAGCTTTCTTT. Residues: CASSPRTVQDTEAFF.

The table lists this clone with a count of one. The CDR3 bases are TGTGCCAGCAGCTTAGGATGGGCTAGCGGTGCCGGGGAGCTGTTTTTT. It translates to CASSLGWASGAGELFF. The genes are TRBV7-2 and TRBJ2-2, with 7 bases aligning to TRBD2. The ends lost 1 base at V and 6 bases at J; junction bases unmatched: 8. The V gene's germline CDR1 is SGHTA and CDR2 FQGNSA. CDR3 length: 16 amino acids.

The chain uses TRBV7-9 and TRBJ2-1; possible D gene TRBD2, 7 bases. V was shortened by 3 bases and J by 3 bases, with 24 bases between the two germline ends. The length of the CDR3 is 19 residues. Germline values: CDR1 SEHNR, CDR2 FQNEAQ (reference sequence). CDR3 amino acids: CASSLGTLSSSGFYNEQFF. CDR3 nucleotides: TGTGCCAGCAGCTTGGGGACACTCTCGAGTAGCGGGTTCTACAATGAGCAGTTCTTC.

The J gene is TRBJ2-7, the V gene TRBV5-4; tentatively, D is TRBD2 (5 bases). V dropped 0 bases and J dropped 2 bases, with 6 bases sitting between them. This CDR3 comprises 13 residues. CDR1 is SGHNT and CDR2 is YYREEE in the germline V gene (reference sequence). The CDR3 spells CASSLGRTYEQYF. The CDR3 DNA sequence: TGTGCCAGCAGCTTGGGGAGGACCTACGAGCAGTACTTC.

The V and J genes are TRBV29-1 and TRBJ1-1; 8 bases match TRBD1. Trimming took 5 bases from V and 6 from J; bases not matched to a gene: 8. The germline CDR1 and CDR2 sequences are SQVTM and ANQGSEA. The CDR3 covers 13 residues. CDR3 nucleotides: TGCAGCGTTTGGGCGGGACAGGTCTCTGAAGCTTTCTTT. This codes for CSVWAGQVSEAFF.

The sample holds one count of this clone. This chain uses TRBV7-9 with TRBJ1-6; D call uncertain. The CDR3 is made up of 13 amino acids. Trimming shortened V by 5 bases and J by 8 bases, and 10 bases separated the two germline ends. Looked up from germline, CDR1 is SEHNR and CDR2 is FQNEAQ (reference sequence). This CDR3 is CASSPQRDSPLHF. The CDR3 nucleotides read TGTGCCAGCAGCCCCCAGAGGGATTCACCCCTCCACTTT.

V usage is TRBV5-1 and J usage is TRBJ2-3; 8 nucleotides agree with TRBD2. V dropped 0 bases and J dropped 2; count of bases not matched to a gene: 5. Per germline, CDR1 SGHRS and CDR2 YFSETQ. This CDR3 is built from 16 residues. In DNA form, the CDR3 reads TGCGCCAGCAGCTTGGCCTCTAGCGGGCTCACAGATACGCAGTATTTT. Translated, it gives CASSLASSGLTDTQYF.